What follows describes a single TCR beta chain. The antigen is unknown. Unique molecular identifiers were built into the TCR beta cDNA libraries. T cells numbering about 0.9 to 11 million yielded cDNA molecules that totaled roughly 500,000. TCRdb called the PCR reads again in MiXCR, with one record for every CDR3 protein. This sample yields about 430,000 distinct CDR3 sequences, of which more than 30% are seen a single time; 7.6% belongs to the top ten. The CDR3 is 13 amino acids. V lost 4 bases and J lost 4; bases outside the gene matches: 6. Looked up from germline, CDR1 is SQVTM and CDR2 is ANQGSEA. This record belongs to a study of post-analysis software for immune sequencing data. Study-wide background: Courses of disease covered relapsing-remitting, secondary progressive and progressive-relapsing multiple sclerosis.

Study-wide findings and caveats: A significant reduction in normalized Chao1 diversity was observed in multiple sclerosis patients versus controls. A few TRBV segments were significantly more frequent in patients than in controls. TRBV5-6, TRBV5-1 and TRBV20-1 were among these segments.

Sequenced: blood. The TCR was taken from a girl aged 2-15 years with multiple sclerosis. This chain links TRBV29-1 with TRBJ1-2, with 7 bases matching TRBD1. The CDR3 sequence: CSVGVAGGYGYTF. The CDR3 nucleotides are TGCAGCGTTGGAGTCGCAGGGGGCTATGGCTACACCTTC.